The rows below give T cell receptor beta chains drawn from one sample of a study of shared clonotypes between healthy human individuals. The table came from immunoSEQ multiplex PCR; TCRdb's copy has only in-frame clones and leaves some out. Of some 1.5 million clones in the sample, 95% to 99% were seen once. Sequencing was carried out using naive CD4+ T cells sorted from blood. The receptors here all came from a man younger than 40 in good health. CDR3s include the opening cysteine and the closing phenylalanine or tryptophan. Fields, in order: D gene, clone size, J gene, CDR3 length, V gene, CDR3 protein, CDR3 DNA. The D gene is left open where the match is weak. Clone size is stated in some rows and not others, as once, few, many or a class when expanded.

D gene: TRBD2
clone size: -
J gene: TRBJ2-1
CDR3 length: 14
V gene: TRBV29-1
CDR3 protein: CSGLAGDTYNEQFF
CDR3 DNA: TGCAGCGGTCTAGCGGGAGACACATACAATGAGCAGTTCTTC

D gene: -
clone size: -
J gene: TRBJ2-5
CDR3 length: 11
V gene: TRBV29-1
CDR3 protein: CASAGSETQYF
CDR3 DNA: TGCGCATCAGCGGGTAGTGAGACCCAGTACTTC

D gene: -
clone size: once
J gene: TRBJ1-1
CDR3 length: 16
V gene: TRBV27
CDR3 protein: CASSLFPQSENTEAFF
CDR3 DNA: TGTGCCAGCAGTTTATTTCCACAGTCCGAGAACACTGAAGCTTTCTTT

D gene: -
clone size: -
J gene: TRBJ1-1
CDR3 length: 15
V gene: TRBV5-4
CDR3 protein: CASSSPPQINTEAFF
CDR3 DNA: TGTGCCAGCAGCTCCCCCCCCCAGATAAACACTGAAGCTTTCTTT

D gene: TRBD2
clone size: -
J gene: TRBJ2-3
CDR3 length: 17
V gene: TRBV18
CDR3 protein: CASSPISTSGYTDTQYF
CDR3 DNA: TGTGCCAGCTCACCCATATCGACTAGCGGGTACACAGATACGCAGTATTTT

D gene: -
clone size: -
J gene: TRBJ1-2
CDR3 length: 13
V gene: TRBV9
CDR3 protein: CASSPSGGYGYTF
CDR3 DNA: TGTGCCAGCAGCCCAAGTGGGGGCTATGGCTACACCTTC

D gene: -
clone size: -
J gene: TRBJ2-2
CDR3 length: 16
V gene: TRBV7-9
CDR3 protein: CASSSWLASNTGELFF
CDR3 DNA: TGTGCCAGCAGCTCCTGGCTGGCGTCGAACACCGGGGAGCTGTTTTTT

D gene: TRBD1
clone size: -
J gene: TRBJ1-2
CDR3 length: 15
V gene: TRBV7-9
CDR3 protein: CASSFTISGGDGYTF
CDR3 DNA: TGTGCCAGCAGCTTCACTATATCAGGGGGCGATGGCTACACCTTC

D gene: -
clone size: -
J gene: TRBJ2-1
CDR3 length: 15
V gene: TRBV2
CDR3 protein: CASSEEAAGINEQFF
CDR3 DNA: TGTGCCAGCAGTGAAGAAGCGGCAGGGATTAATGAGCAGTTCTTC

D gene: -
clone size: -
J gene: TRBJ2-2
CDR3 length: 16
V gene: TRBV6-1
CDR3 protein: CASSASRRAGTGELFF
CDR3 DNA: TGTGCCAGCAGTGCCTCTCGAAGGGCTGGCACCGGGGAGCTGTTTTTT

D gene: -
clone size: -
J gene: TRBJ1-5
CDR3 length: 14
V gene: TRBV28
CDR3 protein: CATRRPGSNQPQHF
CDR3 DNA: TGTGCCACCCGGCGTCCCGGTAGCAATCAGCCCCAGCATTTT

D gene: TRBD2
clone size: -
J gene: TRBJ2-3
CDR3 length: 16
V gene: TRBV6-6
CDR3 protein: CASSYIAGAVTDTQYF
CDR3 DNA: TGTGCCAGCAGTTACATAGCGGGAGCCGTCACAGATACGCAGTATTTT

D gene: -
clone size: -
J gene: TRBJ1-1
CDR3 length: 14
V gene: TRBV5-1
CDR3 protein: CASTTGVRATEAFF
CDR3 DNA: TGCGCCTCCACTACTGGGGTTCGGGCCACTGAAGCTTTCTTT

D gene: TRBD1
clone size: -
J gene: TRBJ2-2
CDR3 length: 14
V gene: TRBV28
CDR3 protein: CASSTGGFTGELFF
CDR3 DNA: TGTGCCAGCAGTACAGGGGGCTTCACCGGGGAGCTGTTTTTT

D gene: -
clone size: -
J gene: TRBJ1-1
CDR3 length: 11
V gene: TRBV5-1
CDR3 protein: CASSNTLQAFF
CDR3 DNA: TGCGCCAGCAGCAACACCCTACAAGCTTTCTTT

D gene: -
clone size: -
J gene: TRBJ2-2
CDR3 length: 14
V gene: TRBV11-3
CDR3 protein: CASSDHGSMGELFF
CDR3 DNA: TGTGCCAGCAGCGACCACGGTAGCATGGGGGAGCTGTTTTTT

D gene: TRBD2
clone size: -
J gene: TRBJ2-5
CDR3 length: 15
V gene: TRBV9
CDR3 protein: CASSVGLAGRETQYF
CDR3 DNA: TGTGCCAGCAGCGTAGGACTAGCGGGCAGAGAGACCCAGTACTTC

D gene: -
clone size: -
J gene: TRBJ2-7
CDR3 length: 15
V gene: TRBV7-2
CDR3 protein: CASSYVRGPTYEQYF
CDR3 DNA: TGTGCCAGCAGCTATGTCCGAGGGCCAACCTACGAGCAGTACTTC

D gene: TRBD2
clone size: -
J gene: TRBJ2-2
CDR3 length: 15
V gene: TRBV4-1
CDR3 protein: CASSQGTRHTGELFF
CDR3 DNA: TGCGCCAGCAGCCAAGGGACTAGGCACACCGGGGAGCTGTTTTTT

D gene: -
clone size: -
J gene: TRBJ2-1
CDR3 length: 13
V gene: TRBV7-2
CDR3 protein: CASRQGTYNEQFF
CDR3 DNA: TGTGCCAGCAGGCAGGGCACCTACAATGAGCAGTTCTTC

D gene: -
clone size: -
J gene: TRBJ2-7
CDR3 length: 15
V gene: TRBV10-3
CDR3 protein: CAIRSGGDRVYEQYF
CDR3 DNA: TGTGCCATCAGGTCCGGGGGGGACAGGGTATACGAGCAGTACTTC

D gene: -
clone size: -
J gene: TRBJ1-2
CDR3 length: 15
V gene: TRBV5-4
CDR3 protein: CASSLDGGANYGYTF
CDR3 DNA: TGTGCCAGCAGCTTGGACGGGGGCGCTAACTATGGCTACACCTTC

D gene: -
clone size: -
J gene: TRBJ1-4
CDR3 length: 15
V gene: TRBV15
CDR3 protein: CATSRLLVGERKLFF
CDR3 DNA: TGTGCCACCAGCAGGCTTTTGGTAGGAGAGCGAAAACTGTTTTTT

D gene: -
clone size: -
J gene: TRBJ1-3
CDR3 length: 15
V gene: TRBV28
CDR3 protein: CASSTTGFSGNTIYF
CDR3 DNA: TGTGCCAGCAGTACTACAGGGTTCTCTGGAAACACCATATATTTT

D gene: -
clone size: -
J gene: TRBJ1-3
CDR3 length: 17
V gene: TRBV10-3
CDR3 protein: CAISVQGPPLSGNTIYF
CDR3 DNA: TGTGCCATCAGTGTTCAGGGCCCACCGCTCTCTGGAAACACCATATATTTT

D gene: -
clone size: -
J gene: TRBJ2-7
CDR3 length: 14
V gene: TRBV19
CDR3 protein: CASSMRTSLSEQYF
CDR3 DNA: TGTGCCAGTAGTATGAGAACTAGCTTATCGGAGCAGTACTTC

D gene: TRBD2
clone size: once
J gene: TRBJ2-7
CDR3 length: 15
V gene: TRBV28
CDR3 protein: CASSSSGPSSYEQYF
CDR3 DNA: TGTGCCAGCAGTTCTAGCGGACCAAGCTCCTACGAGCAGTACTTC

D gene: TRBD1
clone size: -
J gene: TRBJ2-2
CDR3 length: 17
V gene: TRBV11-2
CDR3 protein: CASSLTGGSVWAGELFF
CDR3 DNA: TGTGCCAGCAGCTTGACAGGGGGCAGCGTGTGGGCCGGGGAGCTGTTTTTT

D gene: -
clone size: -
J gene: TRBJ2-7
CDR3 length: 14
V gene: TRBV11-3
CDR3 protein: CASSTGTPSYEQYF
CDR3 DNA: TGTGCCAGCAGCACCGGGACTCCGTCCTACGAGCAGTACTTC

D gene: -
clone size: -
J gene: TRBJ2-7
CDR3 length: 14
V gene: TRBV19
CDR3 protein: CASSVNFKGYEQYF
CDR3 DNA: TGTGCCAGTAGTGTAAACTTCAAGGGCTACGAGCAGTACTTC

D gene: -
clone size: -
J gene: TRBJ2-4
CDR3 length: 16
V gene: TRBV11-2
CDR3 protein: CASSFLVGDSKNIQYF
CDR3 DNA: TGTGCCAGCAGCTTCTTGGTAGGAGACTCCAAAAACATTCAGTACTTC

D gene: -
clone size: once
J gene: TRBJ1-6
CDR3 length: 13
V gene: TRBV11-3
CDR3 protein: CASSLEGGSPLHF
CDR3 DNA: TGTGCCAGCAGCTTAGAGGGGGGATCACCCCTCCACTTT

D gene: -
clone size: -
J gene: TRBJ2-3
CDR3 length: 13
V gene: TRBV7-2
CDR3 protein: CASSGVPTDTQYF
CDR3 DNA: TGTGCCAGCAGCGGAGTCCCCACAGATACGCAGTATTTT

D gene: TRBD2
clone size: -
J gene: TRBJ2-3
CDR3 length: 16
V gene: TRBV9
CDR3 protein: CASSARLAGDYDTQYF
CDR3 DNA: TGTGCCAGCAGCGCCAGACTAGCGGGAGATTACGATACGCAGTATTTT

D gene: -
clone size: -
J gene: TRBJ2-3
CDR3 length: 12
V gene: TRBV5-1
CDR3 protein: CASSQMTDTQYF
CDR3 DNA: TGCGCCAGCAGCCAAATGACAGATACGCAGTATTTT

D gene: -
clone size: -
J gene: TRBJ2-1
CDR3 length: 13
V gene: TRBV18
CDR3 protein: CASSPKSFDEQFF
CDR3 DNA: TGTGCCAGCTCACCAAAGAGTTTCGATGAGCAGTTCTTC

D gene: -
clone size: once
J gene: TRBJ2-7
CDR3 length: 13
V gene: TRBV5-1
CDR3 protein: CASSTRLSHEQYF
CDR3 DNA: TGCGCCAGCAGCACGAGACTCAGCCACGAGCAGTACTTC

D gene: -
clone size: -
J gene: TRBJ2-2
CDR3 length: 16
V gene: TRBV7-2
CDR3 protein: CASSERLFANTGELFF
CDR3 DNA: TGTGCCAGCAGCGAGAGACTGTTCGCGAACACCGGGGAGCTGTTTTTT

D gene: TRBD1
clone size: -
J gene: TRBJ2-3
CDR3 length: 18
V gene: TRBV5-7
CDR3 protein: CASSLAGMGTADTDTQYF
CDR3 DNA: TGTGCCAGCAGCTTGGCCGGGATGGGGACAGCCGACACAGATACGCAGTATTTT

D gene: TRBD2
clone size: -
J gene: TRBJ2-3
CDR3 length: 17
V gene: TRBV15
CDR3 protein: CATSSGLGQASTDTQYF
CDR3 DNA: TGTGCCACCAGCAGTGGACTAGGCCAAGCTAGCACAGATACGCAGTATTTT

D gene: TRBD1
clone size: -
J gene: TRBJ2-7
CDR3 length: 13
V gene: TRBV27
CDR3 protein: CASMDRDSTGQYF
CDR3 DNA: TGTGCCAGCATGGACAGGGACTCTACGGGGCAGTACTTC

D gene: -
clone size: -
J gene: TRBJ1-5
CDR3 length: 20
V gene: TRBV18
CDR3 protein: CASSPLDLNPRDAINQPQHF
CDR3 DNA: TGTGCCAGCTCACCGCTCGACCTGAATCCCCGGGATGCGATAAATCAGCCCCAGCATTTT

D gene: -
clone size: -
J gene: TRBJ1-1
CDR3 length: 13
V gene: TRBV28
CDR3 protein: CASSLFGGSGAFF
CDR3 DNA: TGTGCCAGCAGTTTATTCGGTGGGAGCGGGGCTTTCTTT

D gene: -
clone size: once
J gene: TRBJ2-3
CDR3 length: 13
V gene: TRBV18
CDR3 protein: CASSPLNSDTQYF
CDR3 DNA: TGTGCCAGCTCACCACTGAATTCAGATACGCAGTATTTT

D gene: TRBD1
clone size: -
J gene: TRBJ1-2
CDR3 length: 13
V gene: TRBV29-1
CDR3 protein: CSAKQGAPHGYTF
CDR3 DNA: TGCAGCGCAAAACAGGGGGCCCCTCATGGCTACACCTTC

D gene: -
clone size: -
J gene: TRBJ2-7
CDR3 length: 14
V gene: TRBV6-5
CDR3 protein: CASQDWGSSYEQYF
CDR3 DNA: TGTGCCAGTCAGGACTGGGGTAGCTCCTACGAGCAGTACTTC